This T cell receptor (beta chain) was documented in a study of vaccination and CD4 T cells after COVID-19. Whole-study context: Sampling after COVID took place at a median of about 98 days (range 35 to 161) following diagnosis. Study-wide findings and caveats: In convalescent patients, a median roughly 84% of post-vaccine SARS-CoV-2-reactive clones appeared only after vaccination. A nonsignificant median increase from 21 to 38 SARS-CoV-2-reactive clonotypes was observed.

CDR1 is DFQATT, CDR2 SNEGSKA, per germline (reference sequence). With 3 bases removed from V and 6 bases from J, the gap between germline ends came to 13 bases. The CDR3 is 13 amino acids. This clonotype was detected a few times. Its specificity is unknown. Cultured CD4+ T cells had their DNA profiled by the Oncomine TCR Beta short-read assay. TCRdb re-analysed the PCR reads in MiXCR, keeping a single row per CDR3 protein. The repertoire holds 2,000 to 3,000 distinct CDR3 sequences, with about 40% as singletons. The treatment denotes: 10-day PBMC culture with coronavirus spike peptide pools or control peptides (ViraFEST assay). It was before the COVID-19 pandemic (2011-2018) that the unexposed donor's CD4+ T cells were collected.

The sequenced material came from CD4+ T cells from blood, cultured in vitro. The TCR originated in a human donor in good health. This chain uses TRBV20-1 with TRBJ2-3; no clear D gene. This CDR3 reads CSASSTTRDTQYF. The CDR3 bases are TGCAGTGCTAGTTCTACCACACGGGATACGCAGTATTTT.